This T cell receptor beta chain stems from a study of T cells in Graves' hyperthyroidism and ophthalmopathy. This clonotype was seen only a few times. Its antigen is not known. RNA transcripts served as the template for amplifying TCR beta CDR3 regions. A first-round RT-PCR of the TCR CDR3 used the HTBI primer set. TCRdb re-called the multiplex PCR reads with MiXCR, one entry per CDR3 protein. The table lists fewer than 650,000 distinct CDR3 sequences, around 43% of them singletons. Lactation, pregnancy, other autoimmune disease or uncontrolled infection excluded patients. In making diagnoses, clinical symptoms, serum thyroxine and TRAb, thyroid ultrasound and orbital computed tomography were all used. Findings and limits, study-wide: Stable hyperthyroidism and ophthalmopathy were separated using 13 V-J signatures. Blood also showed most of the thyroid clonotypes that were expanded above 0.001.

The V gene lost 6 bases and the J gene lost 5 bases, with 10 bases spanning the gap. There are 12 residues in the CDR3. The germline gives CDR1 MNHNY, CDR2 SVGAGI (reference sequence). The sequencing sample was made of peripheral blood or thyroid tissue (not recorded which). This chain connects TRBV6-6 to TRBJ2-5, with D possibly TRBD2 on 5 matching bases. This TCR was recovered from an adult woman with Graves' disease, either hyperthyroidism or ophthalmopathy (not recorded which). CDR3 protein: CASSRSGETQYF. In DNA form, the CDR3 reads TGTGCCAGCAGCCGTTCGGGGGAGACCCAGTACTTC.